The clone carrying this T cell receptor (beta chain) ranks as medium-sized in terms of frequency. Its specificity is unknown. The sample is drawn from a study of T cell clusters in autoimmune cytopenias. Study in general: A median of about 50,000 TRB reads per sample yielded a median around 2,500 distinct clonotypes.

Broader study findings: Primary autoimmune cytopenia patients seemingly lacked the physiological T cell clusters found in healthy donors. Comparing secondary cytopenia with chronic lymphocytic leukemia showed no cluster-lack signature, apparently masked by lymphoma repertoire. Exclusive TRB clusters were around 3-fold more numerous in healthy donors than in active autoimmune hepatitis.

One tube held mixed TRB-A and TRB-B primer pools for touch-down PCR. TCRdb re-called the multiplex PCR reads; every CDR3 protein appears as one record, without DNA. This sample's table has about 2,800 distinct CDR3 sequences. The CDR3 spans 15 residues. Germline V CDR1 and CDR2: SGHRS, YFSETQ. Each sample's input was approximately 0.25 ug genomic DNA, approximately 37,500 genome equivalents. Sequencing was carried out using peripheral blood. The chain has TRBV5-1 and TRBJ2-1; TCRdb outputs TRBD1, but without DNA this stays unchecked. The clonotype originates from a human donor with an autoimmune cytopenia or autoimmune hepatitis (not recorded which). CDR3 amino acids: CASSFTGYNVNEQFF.